Detailed here is one T cell receptor beta chain. Antigen: not known. This sample is drawn from a study of T cell repertoires in cytomegalovirus infection. Study-level background: It was the public TCR beta signatures that indicated both CMV infection and matching HLA type.

The CDR3 consists of 13 residues. The V end lost 9 bases, the J end lost 0 bases, and 12 bases lay between the germline ends. Germline-derived CDR1 and CDR2 are LNHDA and SQIVND (reference sequence). Study results and limitations: Of the TCR beta families, the public ones yielded a cumulative frequency that identified carriers of CMV plus the relevant HLA. What dominated the ex vivo response were HLA-C-restricted CMV-specific TCR beta clonotypes.

TCRdb re-derived calls from the reads in MiXCR, one entry per CDR3 protein. The sample holds about 570,000 distinct CDR3 sequences, just under 40% seen once. This clonotype was obtained from a human donor in good health (CMV status not recorded). Some clones in this sample may be carry-over from other donors' samples. The rearrangement links TRBV19 to TRBJ2-7; D is unresolved. Sample: cultured PBMCs, taken from culture after CMV antigen stimulation. The CDR3 reads CARSVRSSYEQYF. In nucleotides, the CDR3 is TGTGCCAGGAGTGTAAGAAGCTCCTACGAGCAGTACTTC.